This TCR beta chain came from a study of response to subunit inactivated influenza vaccine. Study observations and caveats: The study's authors posited that every seasonal influenza vaccination enlists few new T cells.

This clonotype was counted between two and nine times. The antigen is not known. The junction had 5 bases not matched to a gene; V was cut back by 4 bases and J by 0 bases. The V gene's germline CDR1 is SGHRS and CDR2 YFSETQ. CDR3 size: 16 residues. TCRdb reprocessed the RT-PCR reads via MiXCR and lists one record per CDR3 protein. The data hold under 850,000 distinct CDR3 sequences, with around a sixth observed a single time. The specimen comprised PBMCs from blood, sampled 4 to 6 days after vaccination. V gene TRBV5-1 combines with J gene TRBJ2-2, with TRBD2 matching over 8 bases. This sequence originates from a man aged 50 or older who received an inactivated influenza vaccine. CDR3 sequence (DNA): TGCGCCAGCAGCAGCCAAGCGGGGGCGAACACCGGGGAGCTGTTTTTT. Amino acids: CASSSQAGANTGELFF.